These T cell receptor beta chains were read from a single sample in a study of OX40 agonist ivuxolimab in advanced cancers. Assay used: immunoSEQ multiplex PCR; TCRdb lists only in-frame clones, some missing. The sample carries approximately 42,000 clones, approximately 86% recorded once. This sample comprised CD4+ or CD8+ T cells sorted from blood, obtained in a trial of the OX40 agonist ivuxolimab. Receptors originate from an adult with an advanced solid tumor such as melanoma, head and neck, liver or kidney cancer. Each CDR3 is given without its conserved first and last residue. Fields, in order: V gene, J gene, CDR3 protein.

TRBV6-1,TRBJ2-7,ASSVRGASNEQY
TRBV28,TRBJ2-2,ASSFSGQSLTGELF
TRBV4-3,TRBJ1-5,ASSQSHVGGFSNQPQH
TRBV5-4,TRBJ1-1,ASSLGSVNTEAF
TRBV10-2,TRBJ2-5,ASIKTSGGGETQY
TRBV9,TRBJ2-7,ASSVATGGDEQY
TRBV9,TRBJ1-5,ASSAGLNQPQH
TRBV27,TRBJ2-2,ASSLPGQGFSTGELF
TRBV10-3,TRBJ2-3,AIRREQGAAYTQY
TRBV5-4,TRBJ2-1,ASSPPSVSNEQF
TRBV30,TRBJ1-5,AWDTGGGNQPQH
TRBV7-2,TRBJ1-4,ASSRTGLQGEKLF
TRBV27,TRBJ1-2,ASSPSGTGSGYT
TRBV4-2,TRBJ1-1,ASNQEMARGKAF
TRBV28,TRBJ2-7,ASHSDRYADEQY
TRBV7-3,TRBJ1-1,ASSQDRNTEAF
TRBV7-9,TRBJ1-2,ASSYLQGLYT
TRBV4-3,TRBJ2-7,ASSQEAGVNYEQY
TRBV7-2,TRBJ2-1,ASKPVPSSYNEQF
TRBV15,TRBJ1-1,ATSSQVWDTPNPPAF
TRBV11-2,TRBJ1-2,ASSPSTSQGWYVYGYT
TRBV4-3,TRBJ2-3,ASSPGTSGALGDTQY
TRBV5-4,TRBJ1-3,ASSLPGPGNTIY
TRBV2,TRBJ1-1,ASSPRRAGTEAF
TRBV27,TRBJ2-1,ASSLDRDEQF
TRBV2,TRBJ2-1,ASSEARAGAYNEQF
TRBV20-1,TRBJ2-1,SARLYNEQF
TRBV9,TRBJ2-6,ASSVSNRAPGANVLT
TRBV11-1,TRBJ2-7,ASSLVPGADYEQY
TRBV5-1,TRBJ2-2,ASSLVHWNTGELF
TRBV9,TRBJ1-4,ASSSGTGGQEKLF
TRBV6-1,TRBJ1-2,ASLTVLYGYT
TRBV19,TRBJ2-5,ASSTRDRYRQETQY
TRBV19,TRBJ1-5,ASKTQGNNQPQH